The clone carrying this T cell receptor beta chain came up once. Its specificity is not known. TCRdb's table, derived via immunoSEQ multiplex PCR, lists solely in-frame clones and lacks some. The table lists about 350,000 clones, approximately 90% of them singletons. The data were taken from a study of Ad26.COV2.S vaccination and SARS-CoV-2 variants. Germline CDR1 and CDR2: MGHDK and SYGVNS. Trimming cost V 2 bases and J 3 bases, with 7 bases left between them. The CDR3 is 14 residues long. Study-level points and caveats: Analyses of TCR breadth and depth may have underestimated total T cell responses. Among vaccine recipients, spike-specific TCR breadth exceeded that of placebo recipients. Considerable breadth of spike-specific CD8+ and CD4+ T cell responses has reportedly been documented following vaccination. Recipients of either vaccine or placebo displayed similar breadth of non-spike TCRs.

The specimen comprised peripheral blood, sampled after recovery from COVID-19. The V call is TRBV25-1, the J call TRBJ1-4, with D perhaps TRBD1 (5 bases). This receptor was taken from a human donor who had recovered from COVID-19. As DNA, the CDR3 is TGTGCCAGCAGTGAAGACAGCTCTAATGAAAAACTGTTTTTT. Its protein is CASSEDSSNEKLFF. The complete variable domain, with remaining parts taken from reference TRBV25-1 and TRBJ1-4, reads EADIYQTPRYLVIGTGKKITLECSQTMGHDKMYWYQQDPGMELHLIHYSYGVNSTEKGDLSSESTVSRIRTEHFPLTLESARPSHTSQYLCASSEDSSNEKLFFGSGTQLSVL.